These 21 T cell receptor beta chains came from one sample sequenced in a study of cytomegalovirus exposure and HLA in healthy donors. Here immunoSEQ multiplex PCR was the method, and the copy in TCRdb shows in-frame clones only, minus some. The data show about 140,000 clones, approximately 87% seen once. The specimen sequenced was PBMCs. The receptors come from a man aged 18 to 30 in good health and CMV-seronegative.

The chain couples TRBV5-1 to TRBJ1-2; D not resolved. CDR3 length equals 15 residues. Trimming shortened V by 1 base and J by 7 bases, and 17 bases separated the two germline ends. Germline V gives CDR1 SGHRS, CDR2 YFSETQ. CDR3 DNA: TGCGCCAGCAGCTTGTTTCGGGAAAGCGGAGGTGGCTACACCTTC. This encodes CASSLFRESGGGYTF.

In nucleotides, the CDR3 is TGTGCCAGCTCACGGACAGGGAATTATGGCTACACCTTC. Protein: CASSRTGNYGYTF. This chain joins TRBV18 and TRBJ1-2; 8 nucleotides line up with TRBD1. Per germline, CDR1 KGHSH and CDR2 LQKENI. There are 13 residues in the CDR3. Trimming at V came to 4 bases and at J to 5 bases, leaving 3 bases not matched to a gene. Using reference TRBV18 and TRBJ1-2 for the parts outside the CDR3, the full variable domain is NAGVMQNPRHLVRRRGQEARLRCSPMKGHSHVYWYRQLPEEGLKFMVYLQKENIIDESGMPKERFSAEFPKEGPSILRIQQVVRGDSAAYFCASSRTGNYGYTFGSGTRLTVV.

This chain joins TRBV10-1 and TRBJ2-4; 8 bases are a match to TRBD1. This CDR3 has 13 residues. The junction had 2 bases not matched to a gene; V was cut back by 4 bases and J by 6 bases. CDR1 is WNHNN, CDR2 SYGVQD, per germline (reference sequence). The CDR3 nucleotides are TGCGCCAGCAGTGCAGGACAGGGAAACATTCAGTACTTC. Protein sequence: CASSAGQGNIQYF.

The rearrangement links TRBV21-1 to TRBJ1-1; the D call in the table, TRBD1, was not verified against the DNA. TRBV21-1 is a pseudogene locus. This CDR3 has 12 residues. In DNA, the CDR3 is TGTGCCAGCAGCCTGGGGGCGACTGAAGCTTTCTTT. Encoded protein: CASSLGATEAFF.

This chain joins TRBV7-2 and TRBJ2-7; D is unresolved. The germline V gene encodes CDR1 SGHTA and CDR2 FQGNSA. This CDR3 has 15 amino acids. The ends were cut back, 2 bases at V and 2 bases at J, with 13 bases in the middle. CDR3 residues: CASSLSSQMTYEQYF. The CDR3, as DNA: TGTGCCAGCAGCTTATCCTCCCAGATGACCTACGAGCAGTACTTC.

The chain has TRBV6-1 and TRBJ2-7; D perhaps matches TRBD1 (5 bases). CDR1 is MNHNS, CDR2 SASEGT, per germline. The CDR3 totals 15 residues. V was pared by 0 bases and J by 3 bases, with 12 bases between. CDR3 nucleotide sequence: TGTGCCAGCAGTGAAGCCACAGGCAGACTCTACGAGCAGTACTTC. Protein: CASSEATGRLYEQYF.

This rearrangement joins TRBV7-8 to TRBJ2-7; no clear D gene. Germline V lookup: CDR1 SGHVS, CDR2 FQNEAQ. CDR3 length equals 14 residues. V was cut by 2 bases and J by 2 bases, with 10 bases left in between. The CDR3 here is CASSLNAQTYEQYF. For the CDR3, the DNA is TGTGCCAGCAGCTTAAACGCACAGACCTACGAGCAGTACTTC.

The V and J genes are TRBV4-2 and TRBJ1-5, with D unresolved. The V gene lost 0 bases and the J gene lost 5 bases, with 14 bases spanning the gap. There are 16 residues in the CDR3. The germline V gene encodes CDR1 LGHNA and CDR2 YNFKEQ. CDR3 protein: CASSQDRAEGDQPQHF. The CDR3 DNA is TGTGCCAGCAGCCAAGATCGGGCAGAGGGTGATCAGCCCCAGCATTTT.

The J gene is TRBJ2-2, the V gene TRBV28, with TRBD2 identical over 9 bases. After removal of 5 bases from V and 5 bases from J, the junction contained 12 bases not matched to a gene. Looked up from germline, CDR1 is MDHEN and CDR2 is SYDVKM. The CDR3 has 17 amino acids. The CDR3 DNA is TGTGCCAGCAGTCCCCTCCATAGCGGGAGATGGACCGGGGAGCTGTTTTTT. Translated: CASSPLHSGRWTGELFF. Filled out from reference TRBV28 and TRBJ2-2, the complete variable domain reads DVKVTQSSRYLVKRTGEKVFLECVQDMDHENMFWYRQDPGLGLRLIYFSYDVKMKEKGDIPEGYSVSREKKERFSLILESASTNQTSMYLCASSPLHSGRWTGELFFGEGSRLTVL.

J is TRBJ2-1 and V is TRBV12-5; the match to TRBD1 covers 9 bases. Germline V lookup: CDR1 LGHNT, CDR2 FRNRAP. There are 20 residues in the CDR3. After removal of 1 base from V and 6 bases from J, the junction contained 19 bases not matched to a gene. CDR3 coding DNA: TGTGCTAGTGGTTTGGCTGTAGAGCGTGGGGACAGGGCTTTGATCAATGAGCAGTTCTTC. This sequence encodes CASGLAVERGDRALINEQFF.

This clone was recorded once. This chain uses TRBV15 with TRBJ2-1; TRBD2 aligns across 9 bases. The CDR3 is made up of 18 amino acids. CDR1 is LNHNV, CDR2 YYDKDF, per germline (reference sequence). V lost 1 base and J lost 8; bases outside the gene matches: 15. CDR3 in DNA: TGTGCCACCAGCAGAGGGGGCAGCGGGAGGTTCGTATCCGATGAGCAGTTCTTC. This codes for CATSRGGSGRFVSDEQFF.

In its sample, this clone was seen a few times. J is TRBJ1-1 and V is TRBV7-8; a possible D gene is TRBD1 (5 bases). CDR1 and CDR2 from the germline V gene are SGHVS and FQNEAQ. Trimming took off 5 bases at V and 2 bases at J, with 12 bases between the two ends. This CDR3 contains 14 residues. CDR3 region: CASSRTTANTEAFF. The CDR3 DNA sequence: TGTGCCAGCAGCCGAACGACAGCTAACACTGAAGCTTTCTTT.

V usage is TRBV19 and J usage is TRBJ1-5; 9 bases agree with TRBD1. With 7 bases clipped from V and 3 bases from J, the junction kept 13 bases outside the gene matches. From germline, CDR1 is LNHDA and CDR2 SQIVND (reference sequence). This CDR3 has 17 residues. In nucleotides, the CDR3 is TGTGCCAGTATTGGGACAGGGACCTCCATAACCAATCAGCCCCAGCATTTT. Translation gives CASIGTGTSITNQPQHF.

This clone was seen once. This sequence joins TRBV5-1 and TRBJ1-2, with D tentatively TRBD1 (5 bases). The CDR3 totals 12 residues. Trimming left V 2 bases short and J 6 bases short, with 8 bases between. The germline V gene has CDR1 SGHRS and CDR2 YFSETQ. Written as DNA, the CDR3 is TGCGCCAGCAGCTTCCCGGGGGATGGCTACACCTTC. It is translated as CASSFPGDGYTF.

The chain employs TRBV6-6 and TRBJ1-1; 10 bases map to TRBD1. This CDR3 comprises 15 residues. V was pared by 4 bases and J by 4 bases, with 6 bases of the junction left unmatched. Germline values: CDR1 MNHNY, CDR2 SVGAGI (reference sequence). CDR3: CASSSRQGASTEAFF. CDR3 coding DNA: TGTGCCAGCAGTTCCCGACAGGGGGCAAGCACTGAAGCTTTCTTT.

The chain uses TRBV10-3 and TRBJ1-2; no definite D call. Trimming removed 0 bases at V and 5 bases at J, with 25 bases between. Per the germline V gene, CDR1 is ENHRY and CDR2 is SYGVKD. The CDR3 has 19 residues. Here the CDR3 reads CAISESHNRAPPPGYGYTF. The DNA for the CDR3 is TGTGCCATCAGTGAGTCTCACAACCGTGCGCCTCCTCCGGGGTATGGCTACACCTTC.

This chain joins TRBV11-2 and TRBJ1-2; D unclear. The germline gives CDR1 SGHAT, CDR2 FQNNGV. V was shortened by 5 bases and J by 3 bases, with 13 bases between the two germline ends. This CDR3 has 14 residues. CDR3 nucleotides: TGTGCCAGCAGCCAGACACGTTCGGACTATGGCTACACCTTC. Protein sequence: CASSQTRSDYGYTF.

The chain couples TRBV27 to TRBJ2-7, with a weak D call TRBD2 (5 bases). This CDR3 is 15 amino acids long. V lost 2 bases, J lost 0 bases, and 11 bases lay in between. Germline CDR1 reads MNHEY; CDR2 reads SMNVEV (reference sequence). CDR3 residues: CASSLLVGSSYEQYF. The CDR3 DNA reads TGTGCCAGCAGTTTACTAGTGGGGAGCTCCTACGAGCAGTACTTC.

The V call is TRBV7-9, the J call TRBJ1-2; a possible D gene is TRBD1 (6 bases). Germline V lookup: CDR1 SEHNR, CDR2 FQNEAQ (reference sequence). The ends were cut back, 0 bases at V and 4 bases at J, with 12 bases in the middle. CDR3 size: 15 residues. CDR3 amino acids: CASSLATGRVYGYTF. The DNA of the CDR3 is TGTGCCAGCAGCTTAGCCACAGGGAGGGTCTATGGCTACACCTTC.

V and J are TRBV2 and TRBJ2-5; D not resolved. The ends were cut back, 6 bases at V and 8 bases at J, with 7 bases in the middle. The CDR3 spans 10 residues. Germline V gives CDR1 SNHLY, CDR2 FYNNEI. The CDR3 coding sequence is TGTGCCAGCAGGGCCGCCACCCAGTACTTC. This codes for CASRAATQYF.

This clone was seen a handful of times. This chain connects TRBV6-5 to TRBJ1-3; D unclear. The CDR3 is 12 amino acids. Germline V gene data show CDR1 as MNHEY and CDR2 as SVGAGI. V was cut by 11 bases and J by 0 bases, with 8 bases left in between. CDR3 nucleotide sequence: TGTGCCGTAGCCGACTCTGGAAACACCATATATTTT. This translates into CAVADSGNTIYF.